Following are 3 T cell receptor beta chains from one sample sequenced in a study of blood T cell repertoires in COVID-19 (dated by TCRdb to 2020 to 2021). To prepare the library, the immunoSEQ multiplex PCR assay was applied. TCRdb's version of the immuneACCESS table is confined to in-frame rearrangements and falls short of the full clone set. An unresolved V gene accounts for under half of the shortfall where checked; the remainder is of unknown origin. Present in this sample are 150,000 or so clones, about 86% of which were seen just once. The ten largest clonotypes hold almost 8.5% of the sample. The material sequenced was peripheral blood. Receptors originate from a woman aged 55 to 70 with acute or convalescent COVID-19.

The chain has TRBV20-1 and TRBJ1-4; D gene ambiguous. This CDR3 is 11 amino acids long. Trimming cost V 6 bases and J 15 bases, with 17 bases left between them. CDR1 and CDR2 from the germline V gene are DFQATT and SNEGSKA (reference sequence). The CDR3 spells CSASVGLIMFF. CDR3 coding DNA: TGCAGTGCGTCCGTGGGCCTAATTATGTTTTTT.

The chain combines TRBV18 with TRBJ2-7, with D hard to call. The length of the CDR3 is 13 residues. The germline CDR1 and CDR2 sequences are KGHSH and LQKENI. V was cut by 2 bases and J by 6 bases, with 11 bases left in between. In DNA, the CDR3 is TGTGCCAGCTCACCAAACTTATCCCTCGAGCAGTACTTC. Protein sequence: CASSPNLSLEQYF.

The chain employs TRBV7-8 and TRBJ1-5; D is unclear. The ends were cut back, 0 bases at V and 4 bases at J, with 10 bases in the middle. Germline CDR1 reads SGHVS; CDR2 reads FQNEAQ. The CDR3 covers 15 residues. CDR3 sequence reads: CASSLAGAGNQPQHF. CDR3 DNA sequence: TGTGCCAGCAGCTTAGCGGGAGCGGGGAATCAGCCCCAGCATTTT.